This TCR beta chain was observed in a study of T cell responses to AZD1222 COVID-19 vaccine. Second-dose timings of about 4 or about 12 weeks were pooled. Germline assignment: CDR1 MNHEY and CDR2 SVGEGT. The V end was cut by 5 bases, the J end by 9 bases, with 10 bases between. This CDR3 has 11 amino acids. The data were produced by immunoSEQ multiplex PCR, yet TCRdb's version contains in-frame clones alone and is incomplete. Of about 84,000 clones in the sample, 70% to 90% were seen once. J is TRBJ1-2 and V is TRBV6-2 or TRBV6-3; a possible D gene is TRBD1 (6 bases). The receptor's source is an adult who received the AZD1222 COVID-19 vaccine. Sequencing used peripheral blood, obtained 28 days after the second AZD1222 dose. This chain's CDR3 is CASSDRDSYTF. The DNA for the CDR3 is TGTGCCAGCAGTGACCGGGACAGCTACACCTTC.